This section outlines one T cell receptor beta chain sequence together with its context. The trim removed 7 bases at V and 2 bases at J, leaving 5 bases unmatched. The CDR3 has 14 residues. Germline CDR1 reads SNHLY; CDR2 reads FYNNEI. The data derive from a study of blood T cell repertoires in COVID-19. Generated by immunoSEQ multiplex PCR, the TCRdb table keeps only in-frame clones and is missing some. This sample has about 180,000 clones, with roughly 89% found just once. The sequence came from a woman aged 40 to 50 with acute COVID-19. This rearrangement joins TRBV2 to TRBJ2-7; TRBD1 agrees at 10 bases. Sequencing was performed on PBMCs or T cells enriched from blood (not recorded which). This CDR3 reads CASTRDRGPYEQYF. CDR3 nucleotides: TGTGCCAGCACCCGGGACAGGGGCCCCTACGAGCAGTACTTC.